Sequencing of this T cell receptor beta chain was carried out in a study of CXCR3-negative and CXCR3-positive naive CD8 T cells. General study findings and limits: For naive cells, CXCR3-negative and CXCR3-positive subsets had similar TRBV-TRBJ usage; for memory cells, usage differed. More hydrophobic TRB CDR3s were found in CXCR3-positive naive cells than in CXCR3-negative naive cells.

Remarks on this clonotype: Its antigen is as yet unknown.

This CDR3 has 14 residues. From germline, CDR1 is SEHNR and CDR2 FQNEAQ (reference sequence). It was by 5' RACE with UMI labels that the TRB cDNA libraries were prepared. TCRdb re-called the 5' RACE reads and gives one entry per CDR3 protein, without DNA. Its clone listing holds nearly 110,000 distinct CDR3 sequences. Sequencing was carried out using naive CXCR3+ CD8+ T cells from blood. Regarding subset: CD45RO-CCR7+CD27+CD95- naive CD8+ T cells expressing CXCR3 (TNR3+). The rearrangement uses TRBV7-9 and TRBJ2-1. The TCR sequence derives from a human donor in good health. Some clones in this sample may be carry-over from other donors' samples. CDR3 sequence: CASSSQSSPMEQFF. Supplemented by reference TRBV7-9 and TRBJ2-1, the full variable domain reads DTGVSQNPRHKITKRGQNVTFRCDPISEHNRLYWYRQTLGQGPEFLTYFQNEAQLEKSRLLSDRFSAERPKGSFSTLEIQRTEQGDSAMYLCASSSQSSPMEQFFGPGTRLTVL.